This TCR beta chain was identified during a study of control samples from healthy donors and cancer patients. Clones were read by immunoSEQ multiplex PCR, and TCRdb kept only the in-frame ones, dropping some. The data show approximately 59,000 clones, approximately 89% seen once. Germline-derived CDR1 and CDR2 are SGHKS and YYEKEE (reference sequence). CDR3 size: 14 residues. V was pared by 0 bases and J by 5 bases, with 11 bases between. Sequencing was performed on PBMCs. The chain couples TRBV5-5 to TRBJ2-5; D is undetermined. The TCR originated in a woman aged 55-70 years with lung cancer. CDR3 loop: CASSLVGEGETQYF. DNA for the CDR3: TGTGCCAGCAGCTTGGTGGGCGAAGGGGAGACCCAGTACTTC.